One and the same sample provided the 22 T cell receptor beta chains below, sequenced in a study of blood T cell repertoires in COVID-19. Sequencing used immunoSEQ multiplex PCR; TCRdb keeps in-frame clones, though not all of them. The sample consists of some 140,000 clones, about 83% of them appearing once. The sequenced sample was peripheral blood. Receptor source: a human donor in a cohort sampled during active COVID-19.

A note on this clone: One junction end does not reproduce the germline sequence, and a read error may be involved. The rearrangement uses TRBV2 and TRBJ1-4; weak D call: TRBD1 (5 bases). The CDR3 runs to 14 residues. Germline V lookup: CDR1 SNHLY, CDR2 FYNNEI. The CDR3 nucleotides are TGTGCCAGCAGTGTTTTGGGGGGTCAAGAAAAACCGTTTTTT. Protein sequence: CASSVLGGQEKPFF.

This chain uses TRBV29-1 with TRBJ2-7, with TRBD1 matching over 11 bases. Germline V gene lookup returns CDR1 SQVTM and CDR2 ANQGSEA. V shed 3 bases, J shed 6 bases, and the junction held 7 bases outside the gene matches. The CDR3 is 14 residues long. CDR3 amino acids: CSVEVWDRGAEQYF. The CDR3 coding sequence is TGCAGCGTTGAGGTGTGGGACAGGGGGGCCGAGCAGTACTTC.

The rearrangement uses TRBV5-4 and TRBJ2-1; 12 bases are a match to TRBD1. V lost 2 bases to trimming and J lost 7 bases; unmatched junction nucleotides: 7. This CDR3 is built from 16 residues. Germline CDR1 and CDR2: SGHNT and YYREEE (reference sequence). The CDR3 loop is CASSLPGTGGINEQFF. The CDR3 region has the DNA TGTGCCAGCAGCTTACCCGGGACAGGGGGCATAAATGAGCAGTTCTTC. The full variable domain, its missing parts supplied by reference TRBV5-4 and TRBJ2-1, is ETGVTQSPTHLIKTRGQQVTLRCSSQSGHNTVSWYQQALGQGPQFIFQYYREEENGRGNFPPRFSGLQFPNYSSELNVNALELDDSALYLCASSLPGTGGINEQFFGPGTRLTVL.

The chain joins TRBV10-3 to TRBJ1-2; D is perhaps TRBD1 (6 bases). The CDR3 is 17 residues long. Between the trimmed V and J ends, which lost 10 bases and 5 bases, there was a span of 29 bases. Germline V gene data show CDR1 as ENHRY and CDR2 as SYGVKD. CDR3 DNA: TGTGCCACCCACAGACCGGACAGCCGAGGGGATGCATATGGCTACACCTTC. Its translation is CATHRPDSRGDAYGYTF.

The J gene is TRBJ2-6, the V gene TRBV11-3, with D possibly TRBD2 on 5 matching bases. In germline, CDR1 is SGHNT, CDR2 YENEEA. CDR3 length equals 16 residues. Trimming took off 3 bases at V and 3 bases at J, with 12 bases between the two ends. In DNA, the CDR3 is TGTGCCAGCAGCTTCACCGGGGTTGGTGGGGCCAACGTCCTGACTTTC. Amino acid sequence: CASSFTGVGGANVLTF.

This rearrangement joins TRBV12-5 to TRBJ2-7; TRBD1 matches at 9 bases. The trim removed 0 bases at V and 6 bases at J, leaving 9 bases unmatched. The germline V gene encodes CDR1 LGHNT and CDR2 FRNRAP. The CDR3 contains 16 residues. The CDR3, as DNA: TGTGCTAGTGGTTTGGTACTTGGGACAGGGTCCCCCGAGCAGTACTTC. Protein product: CASGLVLGTGSPEQYF.

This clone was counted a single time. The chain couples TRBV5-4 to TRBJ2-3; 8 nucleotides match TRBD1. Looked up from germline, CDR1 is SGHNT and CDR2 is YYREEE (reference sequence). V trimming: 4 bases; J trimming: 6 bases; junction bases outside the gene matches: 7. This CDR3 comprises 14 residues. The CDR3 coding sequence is TGTGCCAGCAGCCTAGGACAGGGTAGGGATACGCAGTATTTT. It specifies CASSLGQGRDTQYF.

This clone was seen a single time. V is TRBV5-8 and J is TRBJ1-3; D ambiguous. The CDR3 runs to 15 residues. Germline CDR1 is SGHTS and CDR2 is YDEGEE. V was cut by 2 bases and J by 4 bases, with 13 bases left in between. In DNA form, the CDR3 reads TGTGCCAGCAGCTTCGGGGTTACGGAAGGAAACACCATATATTTT. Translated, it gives CASSFGVTEGNTIYF.

The CDR3 loop is CASSPRGGDGYTF. As DNA, the CDR3 is TGTGCCAGCAGCCCTCGGGGGGGCGATGGCTACACCTTC. V and J are TRBV14 and TRBJ1-2; perhaps TRBD1 as D (6 bases). The CDR3 contains 13 residues. Trimming took off 4 bases at V and 6 bases at J, with 12 bases between the two ends. CDR1 is SGHDN and CDR2 is FVKESK in the germline V gene.

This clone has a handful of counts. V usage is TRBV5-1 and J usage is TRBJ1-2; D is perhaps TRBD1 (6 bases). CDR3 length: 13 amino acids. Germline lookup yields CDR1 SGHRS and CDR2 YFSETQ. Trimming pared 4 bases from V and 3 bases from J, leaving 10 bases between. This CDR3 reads CASSLRQDYGYTF. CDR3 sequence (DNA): TGCGCCAGCAGCCTCCGACAGGACTATGGCTACACCTTC.

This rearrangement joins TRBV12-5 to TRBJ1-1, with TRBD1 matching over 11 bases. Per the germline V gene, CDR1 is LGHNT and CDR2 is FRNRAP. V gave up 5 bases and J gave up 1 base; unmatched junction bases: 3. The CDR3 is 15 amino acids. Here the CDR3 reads CASGRGTGGNTEAFF. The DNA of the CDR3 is TGTGCTAGTGGTCGGGGGACAGGGGGGAACACTGAAGCTTTCTTT.

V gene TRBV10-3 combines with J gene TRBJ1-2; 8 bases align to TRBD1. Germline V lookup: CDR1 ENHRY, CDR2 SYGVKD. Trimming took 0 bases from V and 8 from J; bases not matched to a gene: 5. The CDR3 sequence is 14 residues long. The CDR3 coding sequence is TGTGCCATCAGTGAGTCAGGGACAGGCCCAGGCTACACCTTC. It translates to CAISESGTGPGYTF.

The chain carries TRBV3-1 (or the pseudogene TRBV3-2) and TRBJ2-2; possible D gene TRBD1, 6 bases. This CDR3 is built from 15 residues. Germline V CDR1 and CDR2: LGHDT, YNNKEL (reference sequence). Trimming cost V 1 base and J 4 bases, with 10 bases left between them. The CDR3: CASSQAQGLTGELFF. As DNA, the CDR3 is TGTGCCAGCAGCCAAGCACAGGGTCTCACCGGGGAGCTGTTTTTT.

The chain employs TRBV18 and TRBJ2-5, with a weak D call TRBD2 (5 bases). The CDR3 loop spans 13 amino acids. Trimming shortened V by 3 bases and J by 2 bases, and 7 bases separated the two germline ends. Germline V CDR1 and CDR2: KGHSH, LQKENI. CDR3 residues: CASSPRTQETQYF. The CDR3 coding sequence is TGTGCCAGCTCACCGAGGACTCAAGAGACCCAGTACTTC.

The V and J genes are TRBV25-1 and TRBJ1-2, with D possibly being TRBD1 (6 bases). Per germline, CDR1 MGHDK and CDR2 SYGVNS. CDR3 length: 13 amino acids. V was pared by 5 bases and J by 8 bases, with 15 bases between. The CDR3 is CASSWAMGAGYTF. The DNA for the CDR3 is TGTGCCAGCAGTTGGGCGATGGGGGCCGGCTACACCTTC.

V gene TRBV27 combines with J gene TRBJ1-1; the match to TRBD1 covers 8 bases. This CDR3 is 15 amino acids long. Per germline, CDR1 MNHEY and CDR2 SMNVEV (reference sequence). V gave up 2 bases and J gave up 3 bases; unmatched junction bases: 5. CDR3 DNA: TGTGCCAGCAGTTTAAGACAGGGGTATTACACTGAAGCTTTCTTT. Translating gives CASSLRQGYYTEAFF.

CDR3 sequence reads: CASRATTGTNTEAFF. The CDR3 nucleotides read TGCGCCAGCAGGGCGACGACAGGGACGAACACTGAAGCTTTCTTT. The chain recombines TRBV5-1 with TRBJ1-1; 7 bases fit TRBD1. CDR3 length: 15 residues. Germline V CDR1 and CDR2: SGHRS, YFSETQ. Losses at the gene ends were 5 bases for V and 1 base for J; bases not matched to a gene: 8. Variable domain in full (rest from reference TRBV5-1 and TRBJ1-1): KAGVTQTPRYLIKTRGQQVTLSCSPISGHRSVSWYQQTPGQGLQFLFEYFSETQRNKGNFPGRFSGRQFSNSRSEMNVSTLELGDSALYLCASRATTGTNTEAFFGQGTRLTVV.

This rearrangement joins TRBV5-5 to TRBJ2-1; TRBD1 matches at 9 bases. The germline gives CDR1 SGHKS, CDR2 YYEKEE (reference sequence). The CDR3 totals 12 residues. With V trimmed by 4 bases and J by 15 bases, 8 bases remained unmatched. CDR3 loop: CASSPRTGVLFF. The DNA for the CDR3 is TGTGCCAGCAGCCCACGGACAGGGGTCTTGTTCTTC.

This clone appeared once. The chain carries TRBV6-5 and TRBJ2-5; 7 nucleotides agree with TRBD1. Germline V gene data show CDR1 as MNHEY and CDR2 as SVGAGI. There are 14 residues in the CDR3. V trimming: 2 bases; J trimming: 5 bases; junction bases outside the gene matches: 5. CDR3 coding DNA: TGTGCCAGCAGTTACAGCAGGGGGTGGGAGACCCAGTACTTC. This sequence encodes CASSYSRGWETQYF.

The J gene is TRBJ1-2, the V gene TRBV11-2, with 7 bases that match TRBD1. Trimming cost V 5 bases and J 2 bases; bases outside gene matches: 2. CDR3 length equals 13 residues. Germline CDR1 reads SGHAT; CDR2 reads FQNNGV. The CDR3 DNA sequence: TGTGCCAGCAGCACGACAGGGAACTATGGCTACACCTTC. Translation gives CASSTTGNYGYTF.

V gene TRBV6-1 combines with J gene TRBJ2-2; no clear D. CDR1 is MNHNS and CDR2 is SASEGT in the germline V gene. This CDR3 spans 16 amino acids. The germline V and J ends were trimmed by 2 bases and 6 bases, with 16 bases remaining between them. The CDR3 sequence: CASSERGSGTPGELFF. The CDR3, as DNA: TGTGCCAGCAGTGAAAGAGGTAGTGGAACCCCCGGGGAGCTGTTTTTT.

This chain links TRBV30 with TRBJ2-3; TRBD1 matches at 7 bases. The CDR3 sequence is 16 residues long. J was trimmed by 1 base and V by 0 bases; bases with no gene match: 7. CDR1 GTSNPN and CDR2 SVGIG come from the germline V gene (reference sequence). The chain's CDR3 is CAWSVSLGGGTDTQYF. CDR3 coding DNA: TGTGCCTGGAGTGTATCCCTAGGGGGCGGCACAGATACGCAGTATTTT.